One sample yielded the 23 T cell receptor beta chains listed below, sequenced in a study of blood T cell repertoires in COVID-19. Here immunoSEQ multiplex PCR was the method, and the copy in TCRdb shows in-frame clones only, minus some. The data contain under 100,000 clones, 85% of them singletons. The material sequenced was peripheral blood. The receptors originated from a man aged 50 or older with acute or convalescent COVID-19.

This clone was found once. This sequence joins TRBV28 and TRBJ1-2; 9 nucleotides match TRBD1. The CDR3 is 13 residues long. Germline V gene data show CDR1 as MDHEN and CDR2 as SYDVKM. The V and J ends lost 3 bases and 7 bases, in that order; junction bases with no gene match: 3. CDR3 nucleotides: TGTGCCAGCAGTTTTAGGGACAGGGCTGGCTACACCTTC. This translates into CASSFRDRAGYTF.

This clone was picked up one time. V is TRBV9 and J is TRBJ2-5; 12 bases agree with TRBD2. Germline CDR1 SGDLS, CDR2 YYNGEE. V was pared by 6 bases and J by 5 bases, with 8 bases of the junction left unmatched. This CDR3 is 15 amino acids long. The chain's CDR3 is CASTASGGASETQYF. As DNA, the CDR3 is TGTGCCAGCACCGCTAGCGGGGGGGCCTCCGAGACCCAGTACTTC.

V is TRBV5-1 and J is TRBJ2-3, with a possible D match to TRBD1 (8 bases). Trimming removed 5 bases from V and 0 bases from J, with 13 bases in between. The CDR3 is 15 amino acids. Germline V gene sequence: CDR1 SGHRS, CDR2 YFSETQ. CDR3: CASRTGGGSTDTQYF. CDR3 bases: TGCGCCAGCAGAACAGGGGGAGGGAGCACAGATACGCAGTATTTT.

As concerns this clone: The same CDR3 is also encoded by other DNA sequences in this sample. The chain employs TRBV5-1 and TRBJ1-1; 7 bases are shared with TRBD1. The CDR3 runs to 15 residues. CDR1 and CDR2 from the germline V gene are SGHRS and YFSETQ. The V and J ends lost 0 bases and 0 bases, in that order; junction bases with no gene match: 2. The CDR3 DNA reads TGCGCCAGCAGCTTGGGAGGGACAGTGAACACTGAAGCTTTCTTT. Translation: CASSLGGTVNTEAFF.

The chain is built from TRBV29-1 and TRBJ2-3, with TRBD2 matching over 10 bases. Germline V gives CDR1 SQVTM, CDR2 ANQGSEA. The CDR3 is made up of 17 amino acids. The V segment lost 4 bases and the J segment 0 bases; nucleotides outside the gene matches: 10. The CDR3 sequence: CSVGGAGTSASTDTQYF. The CDR3 DNA follows: TGCAGCGTTGGAGGGGCCGGGACTAGCGCTAGCACAGATACGCAGTATTTT.

This clone qualifies as medium-sized. The chain has TRBV7-3 and TRBJ2-1, with 11 bases that match TRBD1. Looked up from germline, CDR1 is SGHTA and CDR2 is FQGTGA. Trimming removed 4 bases from V and 4 bases from J; junction bases left unmatched: 3. The CDR3 is 15 residues long. The CDR3 is CASSSGQGVYNEQFF. The CDR3 DNA reads as TGTGCCAGCAGCTCGGGACAGGGGGTTTACAATGAGCAGTTCTTC.

The V and J genes are TRBV20-1 and TRBJ1-5; D remains ambiguous. The CDR3 length is 16 residues. The germline V gene encodes CDR1 DFQATT and CDR2 SNEGSKA (reference sequence). Between the trimmed V and J ends, which lost 5 bases and 6 bases, there was a span of 23 bases. The chain's CDR3 is CSACERAGSASQPQHF. The CDR3 coding sequence is TGCAGTGCTTGTGAGCGCGCGGGATCAGCGAGTCAGCCCCAGCATTTT.

The V call is TRBV5-6, the J call TRBJ2-2; D possibly corresponds to TRBD2 (5 bases). There are 12 residues in the CDR3. V was pared by 4 bases and J by 5 bases, with 6 bases between. Germline V CDR1 and CDR2: SGHDT, YYEEEE. The CDR3 loop reads CASSPGTGELFF. CDR3 nucleotides: TGTGCCAGCAGCCCGGGGACCGGGGAGCTGTTTTTT. Looking up the rest from reference TRBV5-6 and TRBJ2-2 gives the full variable domain: DAGVTQSPTHLIKTRGQQVTLRCSPKSGHDTVSWYQQALGQGPQFIFQYYEEEERQRGNFPDRFSGHQFPNYSSELNVNALLLGDSALYLCASSPGTGELFFGEGSRLTVL.

The gene calls are TRBV6-2 or TRBV6-3 and TRBJ2-3; TRBD1 matches at 7 bases. The junction had 9 bases not matched to a gene; V was cut back by 5 bases and J by 4 bases. Germline loops: CDR1 MNHEY, CDR2 SVGEGT. The CDR3 contains 15 residues. Written as DNA, the CDR3 is TGTGCCAGCAGTGGACAGGCCGACCCCGCAGATACGCAGTATTTT. Its translation: CASSGQADPADTQYF.

The genes are TRBV7-2 and TRBJ1-2, with TRBD1 identical over 8 bases. Trimming took 4 bases from V and 4 from J; bases not matched to a gene: 2. This CDR3 is built from 13 residues. In germline, CDR1 is SGHTA, CDR2 FQGNSA. CDR3 in DNA: TGTGCCAGCAGCTCCGGACAGGGCTATGGCTACACCTTC. Protein sequence: CASSSGQGYGYTF.

The V gene is TRBV9, the J gene TRBJ2-7, with 10 bases that match TRBD1. The J segment lost 3 bases and the V segment lost 4 bases, leaving 7 bases of the junction unmatched. Per the germline V gene, CDR1 is SGDLS and CDR2 is YYNGEE. The CDR3 sequence is 15 residues long. CDR3 sequence (DNA): TGTGCCAGCAGCCGGACAGGGGGGCGATTCTACGAGCAGTACTTC. Encoded protein: CASSRTGGRFYEQYF.

The V call is TRBV10-3, the J call TRBJ2-5; D is possibly TRBD2 (6 bases). CDR1 ENHRY and CDR2 SYGVKD come from the germline V gene. Trimming took off 0 bases at V and 5 bases at J, with 16 bases between the two ends. This CDR3 region has 16 residues. In nucleotides, the CDR3 is TGTGCCATCAGTGAGTCAATAGCGGAACAACGGGAGACCCAGTACTTC. It is translated as CAISESIAEQRETQYF.

The J gene is TRBJ2-3, the V gene TRBV5-4, with 7 nucleotides matching TRBD2. Trimming cost V 4 bases and J 0 bases; bases outside gene matches: 17. This CDR3 has 19 amino acids. The germline gives CDR1 SGHNT, CDR2 YYREEE (reference sequence). In nucleotides, the CDR3 is TGTGCCAGCAGCCGCCCGGGGGTCCGAGCGGGACCTAGCACAGATACGCAGTATTTT. Its translation: CASSRPGVRAGPSTDTQYF.

Here the CDR3 DNA reads TGTGCCTTTCAGGTGGAAATTTCCTACAATGAGCAGTTCTTC. Its translation is CAFQVEISYNEQFF. The chain has TRBV5-4 and TRBJ2-1; D is unclear. The germline gives CDR1 SGHNT, CDR2 YYREEE (reference sequence). V lost 10 bases and J 1 base, leaving 15 bases between the germline ends. The CDR3 consists of 14 residues.

The rearrangement joins TRBV19 to TRBJ1-4, with 9 bases fitting TRBD1. The length of the CDR3 is 13 residues. CDR1 is LNHDA, CDR2 SQIVND, per germline (reference sequence). V lost 9 bases and J lost 8; bases outside the gene matches: 7. This CDR3 reads CASRDRVYEKLFF. In DNA, the CDR3 is TGTGCCAGCCGGGACAGGGTATACGAAAAACTGTTTTTT.

The chain has TRBV7-2 and TRBJ2-2; D possibly corresponds to TRBD2 (6 bases). The CDR3 contains 16 residues. Looked up from germline, CDR1 is SGHTA and CDR2 is FQGNSA. Trimming took off 3 bases at V and 1 base at J, with 12 bases between the two ends. For the CDR3, the DNA is TGTGCCAGCAGCTTTCGGGGGATGGTGAACACCGGGGAGCTGTTTTTT. Protein product: CASSFRGMVNTGELFF.

The chain links TRBV5-6 to TRBJ2-2; tentatively, D is TRBD2 (5 bases). V shed 7 bases and J shed 3 bases, with 13 bases lying between them. CDR1 is SGHDT and CDR2 is YYEEEE in the germline V gene. The CDR3 loop spans 14 amino acids. CDR3 sequence (DNA): TGTGCCAGCGCCTTCCGGGGTGACACCGGGGAGCTGTTTTTT. Amino acid sequence: CASAFRGDTGELFF.

The CDR3 nucleotides read TGTGCCAGCAGCGAGGCGGGGCGGGGCGGGGAGCTGTTTTTT. Its protein product is CASSEAGRGGELFF. This rearrangement joins TRBV11-2 to TRBJ2-2; D may be TRBD2 (6 bases). The germline gives CDR1 SGHAT, CDR2 FQNNGV. V lost 5 bases to trimming and J lost 7 bases, with 14 bases between them. This CDR3 has 14 residues.

The rearrangement joins TRBV2 to TRBJ2-1, with 7 bases aligning to TRBD2. Trimming took 6 bases from V and 12 from J; bases not matched to a gene: 5. The CDR3 consists of 11 residues. CDR1 and CDR2 from the germline V gene are SNHLY and FYNNEI. CDR3 in DNA: TGTGCCAGCAGGGGGGGGGACTTGCAGTTCTTC. Translated, it gives CASRGGDLQFF.

The rearrangement joins TRBV28 to TRBJ2-7, with D tentatively TRBD1 (6 bases). The ends were cut back, 5 bases at V and 3 bases at J, with 14 bases in the middle. The length of the CDR3 is 14 residues. In germline, CDR1 is MDHEN, CDR2 SYDVKM. The CDR3 DNA sequence: TGTGCCAGCAGTCCGCCCGGACAGTTCTACGAGCAGTACTTC. Amino acids: CASSPPGQFYEQYF.

V is TRBV27 and J is TRBJ1-4; maybe TRBD1 (6 bases). Per germline, CDR1 MNHEY and CDR2 SMNVEV (reference sequence). V lost 1 base, J lost 0 bases, and 12 bases lay in between. The CDR3 extends over 17 amino acids. As DNA, the CDR3 is TGTGCCAGCAGTTTATTTCCGGGGGGCGCAACTAATGAAAAACTGTTTTTT. The encoded protein is CASSLFPGGATNEKLFF. Together with reference TRBV27 and TRBJ1-4, the CDR3 gives the full variable domain: EAQVTQNPRYLITVTGKKLTVTCSQNMNHEYMSWYRQDPGLGLRQIYYSMNVEVTDKGDVPEGYKVSRKEKRNFPLILESPSPNQTSLYFCASSLFPGGATNEKLFFGSGTQLSVL.

This chain joins TRBV6-1 and TRBJ1-1; 9 nucleotides align to TRBD1. Trimming at V came to 3 bases and at J to 8 bases, leaving 10 bases not matched to a gene. Germline values: CDR1 MNHNS, CDR2 SASEGT. The length of the CDR3 is 15 residues. CDR3 coding DNA: TGTGCCAGCAGTGACAACACAGGGGGCATTTGGGAAGCTTTCTTT. Protein: CASSDNTGGIWEAFF.

This chain joins TRBV3-1 (or the pseudogene TRBV3-2) and TRBJ2-3, with 10 bases aligning to TRBD1. This CDR3 spans 15 amino acids. V trimming: 4 bases; J trimming: 2 bases; junction bases outside the gene matches: 3. Germline loops: CDR1 LGHDT, CDR2 YNNKEL (reference sequence). This chain's CDR3 is CASSPGQGVTDTQYF. The CDR3 DNA sequence: TGTGCCAGCAGCCCCGGACAGGGGGTCACAGATACGCAGTATTTT.